This T cell receptor (beta chain) appears in the sequencing data of a study of patients and donors after allogeneic stem cell transplantation. This clonotype has at least ten counts. TCRdb re-called the RT-PCR reads through MiXCR, storing one row per CDR3 protein. The data contain 390,000 or so distinct CDR3 sequences, 16% of them seen just once; the ten biggest clones take up roughly 7%. Trimming at V came to 6 bases and at J to 0 bases, leaving 7 bases not matched to a gene. The CDR3 is 16 residues long. Per the germline V gene, CDR1 is SNHLY and CDR2 is FYNNEI. Sequencing was performed on blood, either unsorted or a sorted T cell fraction (not recorded which). This chain uses TRBV2 with TRBJ2-2; 7 bases match TRBD1. The origin of this receptor is a human donor who was either an allogeneic HSCT recipient or a stem cell or donor lymphocyte infusion donor (not recorded which). It is not recorded whose cells these are; they may come from a transplant donor. The CDR3 DNA reads as TGTGCCAGCAGCGCCAAGGGACAGTCGAACACCGGGGAGCTGTTTTTT. As protein: CASSAKGQSNTGELFF.